The source of this T cell receptor (beta chain) is a study of blood T cells in healthy people across ages. Study in general: Roughly one uniquely barcoded beta molecule per two T cells was captured.

This CDR3 has 14 amino acids. Germline CDR1 is SGHTA and CDR2 is FQGNSA. V was clipped by 4 bases and J by 6 bases, with 16 bases between them. This clonotype was observed at least ten times. Using a J-beta primer mix together with a sample-barcoded 5' primer, a second PCR was run for roughly 7 to 11 cycles. A template-switch adaptor that had 12 random nucleotides put a tag on each cDNA molecule. Each CDR3 protein is one row after TCRdb ran MiXCR on the 5' RACE reads. The sample shows around 1,900,000 distinct CDR3 sequences, around 40% of them seen only once. The chain recombines TRBV7-2 with TRBJ2-7; a possible D gene is TRBD2 (5 bases). Input material: blood. The sequence came from a human donor in good health. The chain's CDR3 is CASSSGPGSLEQYF. The DNA for the CDR3 is TGTGCCAGCAGCTCGGGCCCGGGGAGCCTCGAGCAGTACTTC.